This T cell receptor beta chain was sequenced in a study of beta chain features in type 1 diabetes. General observations from the study: For Type 1 diabetes patients, all four CD4+ subsets carried TCRB CDR3s that were moderately but significantly shorter.

This clone was found many times. What it binds is not known. The whole isolated RNA underwent reverse transcription, so sequencing captured expressed TCRB transcripts. The table came from immunoSEQ multiplex PCR; TCRdb's copy has only in-frame clones and leaves some out. The sample lists 160,000 or so clones, about 10% occurring once. J gave up 3 bases and V 5 bases, and 3 bases lay outside the gene matches. The CDR3 has 13 residues. Germline V lookup: CDR1 SEHNR, CDR2 FQNEAQ (reference sequence). The sequenced material came from central memory CD4+ T cells from blood. The chain combines TRBV7-9 with TRBJ2-7, with 8 bases fitting TRBD1. This receptor was obtained from a woman in her twenties or thirties with type 1 diabetes. CDR3 bases: TGTGCCAGCAGCGTCACAGGGGGCTACGAGCAGTACTTC. This sequence encodes CASSVTGGYEQYF.